The sample holds one count of the clone carrying this T cell receptor beta chain. No antigen is known for it. The record originates from a study of shared clonotypes between healthy human individuals. Points from the study as a whole: Clonotype sharing among donors, it was expected, would be affected by sequencing depth.

This CDR3 is 15 amino acids long. Germline lookup yields CDR1 MNHEY and CDR2 SMNVEV (reference sequence). Deletions cut 2 bases from V and 8 bases from J, with 17 bases between. CD45RO-negative, CCR7-positively selected cells formed the naive CD8 fraction, excluding terminally differentiated effector memory CD45RA+ cells. Per the study methods: Filtering was not the same, since immunoSEQ gave junction-only sequences without quality scores. Profiling relied on immunoSEQ multiplex PCR, and the TCRdb table lists in-frame clones only, not all of them. For V, J and clone size, that table is used; D and trimming come from the DNA. The sample lists some 740,000 clones, around 92% occurring once.

J is TRBJ2-3 and V is TRBV27, with D possibly matching TRBD1 (6 bases). The source material was naive CD8+ T cells sorted from blood. This sequence was found in a man aged 25 to 40 in good health. CDR3 region: CASSLGSFGGSTQYF. The DNA of the CDR3 is TGTGCCAGCAGTTTAGGATCCTTTGGGGGCAGTACGCAGTATTTT.